The present T cell receptor (beta chain) was sequenced within a study of regulatory T cells in long-lasting Graves disease. The study's findings and limits: Relative to newly diagnosed Graves' patients, persistent ones had lower TCR diversity.

In building TCR beta libraries, iRepertoire HTBI primers were used together with Arm-PCR of CDR3 regions. Each CDR3 protein gets one entry after TCRdb re-called the multiplex PCR reads with MiXCR. The table shows approximately 500,000 distinct CDR3 sequences, with 20% to 25% occurring only once. Indicated time point: persistent/refractory GD, antithyroid drugs over 5 years with positive TRAb. TCR sequences were obtained from RNA taken from PBMCs. The trim removed 5 bases at V and 1 base at J, leaving 4 bases unmatched. Germline V gene data show CDR1 as MDHEN and CDR2 as SYDVKM. This CDR3 is 14 amino acids long. This clonotype was seen at least ten times. Antigen unknown.

The sequence derives from a female donor with Graves disease. The V call is TRBV28, the J call TRBJ1-2, with 7 bases fitting TRBD1. Sample: peripheral blood mononuclear cells (PBMCs), taken when the disease was refractory, from a patient treated with antithyroid drugs. CDR3: CASSTGTVNYGYTF. The CDR3 bases are TGTGCCAGCAGTACCGGGACAGTTAACTATGGCTACACCTTC.